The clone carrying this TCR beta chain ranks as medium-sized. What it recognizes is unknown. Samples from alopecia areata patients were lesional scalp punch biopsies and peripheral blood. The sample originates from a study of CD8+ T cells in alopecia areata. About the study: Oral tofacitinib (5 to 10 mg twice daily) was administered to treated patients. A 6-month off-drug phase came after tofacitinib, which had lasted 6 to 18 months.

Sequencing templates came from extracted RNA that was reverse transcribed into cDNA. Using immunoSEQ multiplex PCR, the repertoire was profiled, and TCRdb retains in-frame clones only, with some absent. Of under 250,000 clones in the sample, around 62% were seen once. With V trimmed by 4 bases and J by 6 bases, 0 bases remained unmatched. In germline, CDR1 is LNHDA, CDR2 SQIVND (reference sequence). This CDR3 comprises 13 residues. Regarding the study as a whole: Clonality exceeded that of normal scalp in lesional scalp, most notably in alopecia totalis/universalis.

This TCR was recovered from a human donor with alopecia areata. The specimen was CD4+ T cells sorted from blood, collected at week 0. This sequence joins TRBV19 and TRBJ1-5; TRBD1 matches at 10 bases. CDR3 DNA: TGTGCCAGTAGTAGGACAGGGGGTCAGCCCCAGCATTTT. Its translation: CASSRTGGQPQHF.